Presented here are 13 T cell receptor beta chains from one specimen sequenced in a study of CD8+CD57+ T cells in acquired aplastic anemia. Profiling of TCR beta VDJ combinations and CDR3 sequences used genomic DNA as template. One entry per CDR3 protein, called by TCRdb with MiXCR from the reads. The sample consists of 160,000 or so distinct CDR3 sequences, 45% to 55% of them appearing once. It was patients with CD8+CD57+ cell expansion by flow cytometry who were chosen for sequencing. The specimen was sorted CD4+, CD8+, or CD8+CD57+ T cells (not recorded which) from PBMCs. The receptors come from a human donor with aplastic anemia.

This chain connects TRBV9 to TRBJ1-1; 11 bases fit TRBD1. The CDR3 is made up of 16 amino acids. Germline V CDR1 and CDR2: SGDLS, YYNGEE. Germline trimming cut 3 bases from V and 4 bases from J; bases unmatched to any gene: 8. CDR3 sequence (DNA): TGTGCCAGCAGCGGGACAGGGGGCGGTGGGGGCACTGAAGCTTTCTTT. It encodes CASSGTGGGGGTEAFF.

Turning to this clonotype: The missing conserved phenylalanine or tryptophan at the end of this CDR3 makes a read error likely. The chain employs TRBV12-3 or TRBV12-4 and TRBJ2-7, with 7 bases aligning to TRBD1. The CDR3 is 18 amino acids. The CDR3 nucleotides are TGTGCCAGCAGTTTTTCGGAGAGACAGGGCGTTCGTTCCTACAAGCAGTACCTC. This encodes CASSFSERQGVRSYKQYL.

This clonotype was seen ten or more times. The rearrangement links TRBV7-2 to TRBJ2-5; 11 bases match TRBD2. Germline CDR1 SGHTA, CDR2 FQGNSA. V lost 6 bases, J lost 5 bases, and 2 bases stayed unmatched. The CDR3 is 13 residues long. The CDR3 sequence: CASSTSGGETQYF. The DNA of the CDR3 is TGTGCCAGCAGTACTAGCGGGGGTGAGACCCAGTACTTC.

This chain connects TRBV19 to TRBJ2-1; D uncertain. CDR1 and CDR2 (germline): LNHDA, SQIVND (reference sequence). The CDR3 contains 12 residues. The V end was cut by 1 base, the J end by 7 bases, with 5 bases between. The CDR3 region is CASSIARNEQFF. The CDR3 nucleotides are TGTGCCAGTAGTATAGCGAGGAATGAGCAGTTCTTC.

The chain couples TRBV24-1 to TRBJ2-1; 13 positions agree with TRBD2. J lost 7 bases, V lost 2 bases, and 7 bases had no gene match. The CDR3 consists of 17 residues. The germline gives CDR1 KGHDR, CDR2 SFDVKD. This CDR3 reads CATSDSLAGGPWNEQFF. The CDR3 nucleotides are TGTGCCACCAGTGATTCACTAGCGGGGGGGCCATGGAATGAGCAGTTCTTC.

The chain combines TRBV20-1 with TRBJ2-3; no reliable D call. Germline-derived CDR1 and CDR2 are DFQATT and SNEGSKA (reference sequence). The length of the CDR3 is 12 residues. Trimming removed 1 base from V and 5 bases from J, with 7 bases in between. The CDR3 nucleotides are TGCAGTGCTAGAGCTAGGGTAGATACGCAGTATTTT. As protein: CSARARVDTQYF.

This clonotype was detected many times. The chain joins TRBV6-1 to TRBJ1-1; maybe TRBD1 (5 bases). The CDR3 totals 14 residues. Per germline, CDR1 MNHNS and CDR2 SASEGT. With 6 bases removed from V and 1 base from J, the gap between germline ends came to 12 bases. The CDR3 region is CASRPGWTNTEAFF. CDR3 nucleotide sequence: TGTGCCAGCAGACCAGGGTGGACGAACACTGAAGCTTTCTTT.

V usage is TRBV29-1 and J usage is TRBJ1-2; D is perhaps TRBD1 (5 bases). V lost 7 bases and J lost 8, with 14 bases in between. This CDR3 comprises 11 residues. From germline, CDR1 is SQVTM and CDR2 ANQGSEA. The CDR3 here is CSEGTAGGYTF. As DNA, the CDR3 is TGCAGCGAGGGGACGGCCGGGGGCTACACCTTC.

The chain combines TRBV15 with TRBJ1-4, with 8 bases aligning to TRBD1. The CDR3 length is 14 residues. Trimming at V came to 8 bases and at J to 1 base, leaving 3 bases not matched to a gene. The germline gives CDR1 LNHNV, CDR2 YYDKDF (reference sequence). The chain's CDR3 is CATHRGVTNEKLFF. The CDR3 coding sequence is TGTGCCACCCACAGGGGGGTAACTAATGAAAAACTGTTTTTT.

This clonotype appeared many times. The chain is built from TRBV12-3 or TRBV12-4 and TRBJ2-7; D is undetermined. The CDR3 runs to 11 residues. V shed 5 bases and J shed 7 bases, with 9 bases lying between them. CDR3 amino acids: CASSLLWEQYF. CDR3 DNA: TGTGCCAGCAGTCTCCTCTGGGAGCAGTACTTC.

This chain connects TRBV20-1 to TRBJ1-6; 9 bases are shared with TRBD1. V gave up 3 bases and J gave up 9 bases; unmatched junction bases: 9. The CDR3 has 15 amino acids. Per germline, CDR1 DFQATT and CDR2 SNEGSKA (reference sequence). CDR3 sequence reads: CSARGQGNEASPLHF. The CDR3 DNA follows: TGCAGTGCTAGGGGACAGGGCAATGAGGCTTCACCCCTCCACTTT.

The CDR3 sequence: CASADPDRGRETQYF. CDR3 nucleotides: TGTGCCAGCGCAGACCCGGACAGGGGGCGGGAGACCCAGTACTTC. The V gene is TRBV25-1, the J gene TRBJ2-5; 11 nucleotides match TRBD1. Per germline, CDR1 MGHDK and CDR2 SYGVNS. Trimming took 8 bases from V and 5 from J; bases not matched to a gene: 10. The CDR3 is 15 residues long.

The V gene is TRBV24-1, the J gene TRBJ2-7; D is perhaps TRBD2 (6 bases). CDR3 length: 16 amino acids. V was shortened by 4 bases and J by 3 bases, with 18 bases between the two germline ends. CDR1 and CDR2 from the germline V gene are KGHDR and SFDVKD. The CDR3 protein is CATSEATGVGGYEQYF. The CDR3 coding sequence is TGTGCCACCAGTGAGGCGACGGGGGTTGGGGGCTACGAGCAGTACTTC.